Listed below are T cell receptor beta chains from one sample, sequenced in a study of T cell changes during pregnancy in multiple sclerosis. Profiled with immunoSEQ multiplex PCR; TCRdb holds only in-frame clones, not every one. The sample contains roughly 75,000 clones, 92% of which appear only once. The sample here was peripheral blood, taken in the third trimester of pregnancy. Receptors were obtained from a female donor in good health, enrolled as a control in a pregnancy study. Both conserved end residues are part of each CDR3. Each record gives: D gene, clone size, V gene, J gene, CDR3 DNA, CDR3 protein. A D gene is named only where the DNA matches it firmly. Size tells how often a clone was seen (once, few, many) or the class of an expanded clone, and some rows leave it out.

d_call: NA
clone_size: NA
v_call: TRBV19
j_call: TRBJ1-3
cdr3_nt: TGTGCCAGTAGTCTTAGCTCTGGAAACACCATATATTTT
cdr3_aa: CASSLSSGNTIYF

d_call: TRBD2
clone_size: NA
v_call: TRBV9
j_call: TRBJ2-2
cdr3_nt: TGTGCCAGCAGCGTAGGTCTAGCGGGGGGGACCGGGGAGCTGTTTTTT
cdr3_aa: CASSVGLAGGTGELFF

d_call: TRBD2
clone_size: NA
v_call: TRBV27
j_call: TRBJ2-1
cdr3_nt: TGTGCCAGCTGCGCGGGAGGGCCCTCCTACAATGAGCAGTTCTTC
cdr3_aa: CASCAGGPSYNEQFF

d_call: TRBD1
clone_size: NA
v_call: TRBV7-9
j_call: TRBJ2-5
cdr3_nt: TGTGCCAGCAGCTTATGGGACAGCCAAGAGACCCAGTACTTC
cdr3_aa: CASSLWDSQETQYF

d_call: NA
clone_size: NA
v_call: TRBV14
j_call: TRBJ1-1
cdr3_nt: TGTGCCAGCAGCCCGACGACATGGTACGGCACTGAAGCTTTCTTT
cdr3_aa: CASSPTTWYGTEAFF

d_call: NA
clone_size: NA
v_call: TRBV5-6
j_call: TRBJ2-3
cdr3_nt: TGTGCCAGCACTAACCTCCCGGGACTCCCAGATACGCAGTATTTT
cdr3_aa: CASTNLPGLPDTQYF

d_call: TRBD1
clone_size: once
v_call: TRBV7-2
j_call: TRBJ2-1
cdr3_nt: TGTGCCACGGCTAGACGTGGACAGGGAGGTGAGCAGTTCTTC
cdr3_aa: CATARRGQGGEQFF

d_call: NA
clone_size: NA
v_call: TRBV7-9
j_call: TRBJ2-2
cdr3_nt: TGTGCCAGCAGCTTATTGGGGGGGAACACCGGGGAGCTGTTTTTT
cdr3_aa: CASSLLGGNTGELFF

d_call: NA
clone_size: NA
v_call: TRBV15
j_call: TRBJ2-7
cdr3_nt: TGTGCCACCAGCAGAGGCCCTAGCGACTCCTACGAGCAGTACTTC
cdr3_aa: CATSRGPSDSYEQYF

d_call: TRBD1
clone_size: NA
v_call: TRBV5-4
j_call: TRBJ2-1
cdr3_nt: TGTGCCAGCAGCACCGGACAGGTACTCAATGAGCAGTTCTTC
cdr3_aa: CASSTGQVLNEQFF

d_call: TRBD1
clone_size: NA
v_call: TRBV6-5
j_call: TRBJ2-7
cdr3_nt: TGTGCCAGCAGTGCTTACAGGGGCTACGAGCAGTACTTC
cdr3_aa: CASSAYRGYEQYF

d_call: NA
clone_size: NA
v_call: TRBV10-1
j_call: TRBJ2-3
cdr3_nt: TGCGCCAGCAGTGAGTCGAAAGGAGGTAGGGCAGATACGCAGTATTTT
cdr3_aa: CASSESKGGRADTQYF

d_call: TRBD1
clone_size: NA
v_call: TRBV27
j_call: TRBJ2-7
cdr3_nt: TGTGCCAGCAGTTTGGGGACAGGGGCCAGCTACGAGCAGTACTTC
cdr3_aa: CASSLGTGASYEQYF

d_call: TRBD1
clone_size: NA
v_call: TRBV12-5
j_call: TRBJ2-4
cdr3_nt: TGTGCTAGTGGTCCCGGGACAGGAGAAAACATTCAGTACTTC
cdr3_aa: CASGPGTGENIQYF

d_call: TRBD1
clone_size: NA
v_call: TRBV4-2
j_call: TRBJ2-3
cdr3_nt: TGTGCCAGCGCCCGGGACAGGGCAACAGATACGCAGTATTTT
cdr3_aa: CASARDRATDTQYF

d_call: NA
clone_size: NA
v_call: TRBV21-1
j_call: TRBJ1-1
cdr3_nt: TGTGCCAGCAGCAAAAGTCCTTACAGGCTGGTGGGGTCGGCGGAAGCTTTCTTT
cdr3_aa: CASSKSPYRLVGSAEAFF

d_call: TRBD1
clone_size: few
v_call: TRBV29-1
j_call: TRBJ1-1
cdr3_nt: TGCAGCGTTCGACAGGGGTGGGCTGAAGCTTTCTTT
cdr3_aa: CSVRQGWAEAFF

d_call: NA
clone_size: NA
v_call: TRBV6-5
j_call: TRBJ1-2
cdr3_nt: TGTGCCAGCAGAACCAACGGCAGGGCCGGCTATGGCTACACCTTC
cdr3_aa: CASRTNGRAGYGYTF

d_call: TRBD2
clone_size: NA
v_call: TRBV29-1
j_call: TRBJ2-3
cdr3_nt: TGCAGCGTTGAATTGATAGCGGGAGGCCGAGATACGCAGTATTTT
cdr3_aa: CSVELIAGGRDTQYF

d_call: NA
clone_size: NA
v_call: TRBV19
j_call: TRBJ2-2
cdr3_nt: TGTGCCAGTAGTATACGGGACTTACTCTCGCGAACCGGGGAGCTGTTTTTT
cdr3_aa: CASSIRDLLSRTGELFF

d_call: NA
clone_size: NA
v_call: TRBV7-2
j_call: TRBJ2-4
cdr3_nt: TGTGCCAGCAGCTTAGTTGGGAGTTTAGAATTCAAAAACATTCAGTACTTC
cdr3_aa: CASSLVGSLEFKNIQYF

d_call: NA
clone_size: NA
v_call: TRBV28
j_call: TRBJ1-2
cdr3_nt: TGTGCCAGCAGTTTCAGGGCTTCGAATGGCTACACCTTC
cdr3_aa: CASSFRASNGYTF

d_call: NA
clone_size: NA
v_call: TRBV6-1
j_call: TRBJ2-2
cdr3_nt: TGTGCCAGCAGAACCAGTTGGTTCACCGGGGAGCTGTTTTTT
cdr3_aa: CASRTSWFTGELFF

d_call: TRBD2
clone_size: NA
v_call: TRBV7-9
j_call: TRBJ2-7
cdr3_nt: TGTGCCAGCAGCCTGGGAGCTAGCGGTAATTACGAGCAGTACTTC
cdr3_aa: CASSLGASGNYEQYF

d_call: TRBD2
clone_size: NA
v_call: TRBV29-1
j_call: TRBJ2-5
cdr3_nt: TGCAGCGTTGATGGTAGCGGGGGGCTGGAGACCCAGTACTTC
cdr3_aa: CSVDGSGGLETQYF

d_call: NA
clone_size: NA
v_call: TRBV30
j_call: TRBJ2-7
cdr3_nt: TGTGCCTGGAGTGTACTGTTGTCCTACGAGCAGTACTTC
cdr3_aa: CAWSVLLSYEQYF

d_call: NA
clone_size: NA
v_call: TRBV7-2
j_call: TRBJ2-7
cdr3_nt: TGTGCCAGCAGCCCCTGGAAGGGGTCCTACGAGCAGTACTTC
cdr3_aa: CASSPWKGSYEQYF

d_call: NA
clone_size: NA
v_call: TRBV19
j_call: TRBJ1-5
cdr3_nt: TGTGCCAGTAGTTGGAGAGGGGGTGCGAGCAATCAGCCCCAGCATTTT
cdr3_aa: CASSWRGGASNQPQHF

d_call: NA
clone_size: NA
v_call: TRBV7-9
j_call: TRBJ1-4
cdr3_nt: TGTGCCAGCAGCCCCGACCCCTGGGGAGTTGGCGAAAAACTGTTTTTT
cdr3_aa: CASSPDPWGVGEKLFF

d_call: TRBD1
clone_size: NA
v_call: TRBV7-2
j_call: TRBJ1-5
cdr3_nt: TGTGCCAGCAGCCCACGGACAGGGGGCAATCAGCCCCAGCATTTT
cdr3_aa: CASSPRTGGNQPQHF

d_call: NA
clone_size: NA
v_call: TRBV27
j_call: TRBJ2-7
cdr3_nt: TGTGCCAGCAGAAGTTTTGGGGAGACCGGCTACGAGCAGTACTTC
cdr3_aa: CASRSFGETGYEQYF

d_call: NA
clone_size: NA
v_call: TRBV11-2
j_call: TRBJ2-3
cdr3_nt: TGTGCCAGCAGCTTCTCAGGCCTCCTTAGCACAGATACGCAGTATTTT
cdr3_aa: CASSFSGLLSTDTQYF

d_call: NA
clone_size: NA
v_call: TRBV30
j_call: TRBJ2-7
cdr3_nt: TGTGCCCAGCAGGCTAGCCGCTCTAATAGGCAGTACTTC
cdr3_aa: CAQQASRSNRQYF

d_call: NA
clone_size: NA
v_call: TRBV4-1
j_call: TRBJ2-7
cdr3_nt: TGCGCCAGCAGCTACCGGGACTGGAGCTCCTACGAGCAGTACTTC
cdr3_aa: CASSYRDWSSYEQYF

d_call: NA
clone_size: NA
v_call: TRBV7-9
j_call: TRBJ2-3
cdr3_nt: TGTGCCAGCAGCGGGGGCTATTCGGCCAGCACAGATACGCAGTATTTT
cdr3_aa: CASSGGYSASTDTQYF